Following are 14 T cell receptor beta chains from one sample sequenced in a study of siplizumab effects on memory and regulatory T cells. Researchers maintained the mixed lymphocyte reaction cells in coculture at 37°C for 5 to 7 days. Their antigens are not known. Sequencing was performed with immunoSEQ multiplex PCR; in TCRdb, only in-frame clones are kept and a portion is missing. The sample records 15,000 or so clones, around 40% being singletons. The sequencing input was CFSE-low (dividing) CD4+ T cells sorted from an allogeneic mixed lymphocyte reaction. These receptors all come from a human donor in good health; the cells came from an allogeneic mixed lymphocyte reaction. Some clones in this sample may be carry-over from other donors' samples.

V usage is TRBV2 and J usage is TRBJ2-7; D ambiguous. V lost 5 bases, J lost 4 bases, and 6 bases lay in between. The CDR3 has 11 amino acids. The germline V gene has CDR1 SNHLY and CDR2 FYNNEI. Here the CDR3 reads CASSFYYEQYF. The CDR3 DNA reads TGTGCCAGCAGTTTTTATTACGAGCAGTACTTC. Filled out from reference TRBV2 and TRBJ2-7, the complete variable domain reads EPEVTQTPSHQVTQMGQEVILRCVPISNHLYFYWYRQILGQKVEFLVSFYNNEISEKSEIFDDQFSVERPDGSNFTLKIRSTKLEDSAMYFCASSFYYEQYFGPGTRLTVT.

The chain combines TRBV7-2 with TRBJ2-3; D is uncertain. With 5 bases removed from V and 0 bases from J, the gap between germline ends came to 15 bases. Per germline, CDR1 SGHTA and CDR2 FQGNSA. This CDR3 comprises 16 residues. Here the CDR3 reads CASSVGPVASTDTQYF. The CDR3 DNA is TGTGCCAGCAGCGTCGGTCCCGTCGCTAGCACAGATACGCAGTATTTT.

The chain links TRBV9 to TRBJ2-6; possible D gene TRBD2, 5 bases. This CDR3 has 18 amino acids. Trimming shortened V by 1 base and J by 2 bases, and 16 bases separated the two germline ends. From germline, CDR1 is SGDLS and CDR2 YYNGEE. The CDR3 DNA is TGTGCCAGCAGCGTACGTCCCGCGGGCAGAACTGGGGCCAACGTCCTGACTTTC. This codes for CASSVRPAGRTGANVLTF.

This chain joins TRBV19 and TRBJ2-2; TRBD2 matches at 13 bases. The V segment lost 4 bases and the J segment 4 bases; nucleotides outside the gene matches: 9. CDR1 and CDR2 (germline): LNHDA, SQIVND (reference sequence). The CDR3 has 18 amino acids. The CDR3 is CASSRGLAGLRGTGELFF. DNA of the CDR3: TGTGCCAGTAGTAGGGGACTAGCGGGACTGAGGGGCACCGGGGAGCTGTTTTTT.

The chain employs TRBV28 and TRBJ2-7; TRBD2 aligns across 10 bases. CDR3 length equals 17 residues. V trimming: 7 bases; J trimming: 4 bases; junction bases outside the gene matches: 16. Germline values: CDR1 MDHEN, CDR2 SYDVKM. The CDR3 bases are TGTGCCAGCACCCATAGCGGGAGGATCCGTTCTTTGTACGAGCAGTACTTC. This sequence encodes CASTHSGRIRSLYEQYF.

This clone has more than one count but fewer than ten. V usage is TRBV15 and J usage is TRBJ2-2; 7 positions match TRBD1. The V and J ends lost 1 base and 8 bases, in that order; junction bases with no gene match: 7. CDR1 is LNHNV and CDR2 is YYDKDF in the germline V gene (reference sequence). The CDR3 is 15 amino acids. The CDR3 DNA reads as TGTGCCACCAGCAGAGGGGAAGGGGGCAAAGGGGAGCTGTTTTTT. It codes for CATSRGEGGKGELFF. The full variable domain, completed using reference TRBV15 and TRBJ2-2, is DAMVIQNPRYQVTQFGKPVTLSCSQTLNHNVMYWYQQKSSQAPKLLFHYYDKDFNNEADTPDNFQSRRPNTSFCFLDIRSPGLGDTAMYLCATSRGEGGKGELFFGEGSRLTVL.

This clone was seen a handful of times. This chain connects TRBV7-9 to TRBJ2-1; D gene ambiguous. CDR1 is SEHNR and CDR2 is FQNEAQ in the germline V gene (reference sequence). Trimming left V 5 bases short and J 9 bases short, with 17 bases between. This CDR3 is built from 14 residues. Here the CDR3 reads CASSLEYFGAEQFF. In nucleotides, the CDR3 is TGTGCCAGCAGCCTGGAATATTTCGGCGCTGAGCAGTTCTTC.

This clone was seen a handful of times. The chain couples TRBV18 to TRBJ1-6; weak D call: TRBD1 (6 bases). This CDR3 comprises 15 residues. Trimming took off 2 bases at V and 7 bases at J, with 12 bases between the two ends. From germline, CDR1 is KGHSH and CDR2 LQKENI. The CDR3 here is CASSPSAGTNSPLHF. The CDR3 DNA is TGTGCCAGCTCACCATCGGCAGGGACAAATTCACCCCTCCACTTT.

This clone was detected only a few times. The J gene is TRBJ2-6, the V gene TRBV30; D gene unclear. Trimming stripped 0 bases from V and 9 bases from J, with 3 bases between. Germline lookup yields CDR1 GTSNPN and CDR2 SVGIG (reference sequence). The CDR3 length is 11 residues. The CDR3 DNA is TGTGCCTGGAGTGTATACAACGTCCTGACTTTC. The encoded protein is CAWSVYNVLTF.

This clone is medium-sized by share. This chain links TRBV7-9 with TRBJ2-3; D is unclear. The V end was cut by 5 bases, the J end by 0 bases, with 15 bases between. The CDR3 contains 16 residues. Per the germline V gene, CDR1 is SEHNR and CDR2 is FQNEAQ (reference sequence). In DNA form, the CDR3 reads TGTGCCAGCAGCCCTTCCCTTACACTTAGCACAGATACGCAGTATTTT. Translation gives CASSPSLTLSTDTQYF.

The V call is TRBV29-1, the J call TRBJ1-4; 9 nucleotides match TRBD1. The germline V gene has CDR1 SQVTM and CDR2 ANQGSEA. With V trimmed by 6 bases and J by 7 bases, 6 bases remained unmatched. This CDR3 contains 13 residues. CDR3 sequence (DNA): TGCAGCGTCCTACAGGGGGCCGGTGAAAAACTGTTTTTT. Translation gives CSVLQGAGEKLFF. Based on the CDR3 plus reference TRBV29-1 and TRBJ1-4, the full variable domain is SAVISQKPSRDICQRGTSLTIQCQVDSQVTMMFWYRQQPGQSLTLIATANQGSEATYESGFVIDKFPISRPNLTFSTLTVSNMSPEDSSIYLCSVLQGAGEKLFFGSGTQLSVL.

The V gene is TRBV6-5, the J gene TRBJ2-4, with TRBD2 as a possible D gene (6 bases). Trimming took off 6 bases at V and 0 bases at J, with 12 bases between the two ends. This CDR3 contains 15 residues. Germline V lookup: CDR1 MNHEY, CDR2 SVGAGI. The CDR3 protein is CASSGGPIAKNIQYF. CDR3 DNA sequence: TGTGCCAGCAGCGGGGGACCGATAGCCAAAAACATTCAGTACTTC.

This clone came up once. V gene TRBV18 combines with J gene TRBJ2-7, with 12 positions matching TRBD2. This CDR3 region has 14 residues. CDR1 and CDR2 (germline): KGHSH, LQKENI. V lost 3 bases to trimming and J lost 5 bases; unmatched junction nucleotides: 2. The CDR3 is CASSPRLAGDEQYF. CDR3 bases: TGTGCCAGCTCACCTAGACTAGCGGGAGACGAGCAGTACTTC.

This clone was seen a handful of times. CDR3 region: CASSYTGPETQYF. In DNA, the CDR3 is TGTGCCAGCAGCTACACAGGACCCGAGACCCAGTACTTC. The chain has TRBV2 and TRBJ2-5; D might be TRBD1 (5 bases). Trimming cost V 6 bases and J 5 bases, with 13 bases left between them. The CDR3 is 13 residues long. Germline V gene data show CDR1 as SNHLY and CDR2 as FYNNEI.